These 20 T cell receptor beta chains originate from one sample sequenced in a study of monozygotic twins with inflammatory bowel disease. TCRdb re-called the 5' RACE reads and catalogs CDR3 proteins one per entry, DNA excluded. This sample's table reports some 450,000 distinct CDR3 sequences. The sequencing input was blood. The receptors shown here come from a human donor with ulcerative colitis or Crohn's disease, or a healthy co-twin of an affected twin (not recorded which).

The chain is built from TRBV11-2 and TRBJ2-4; TCRdb proposes TRBD1, but this gene call is untestable without DNA. Germline CDR1 reads SGHAT; CDR2 reads FQNNGV. There are 15 residues in the CDR3. The CDR3 region is CASSLTGSRGDIQYF.

The chain combines TRBV29-1 with TRBJ1-2; the D gene TCRdb calls, TRBD1, cannot be checked with no DNA. Germline V gene data show CDR1 as SQVTM and CDR2 as ANQGSEA. This CDR3 has 13 amino acids. The chain's CDR3 is CSVQTGGEEGYTF.

The CDR3 protein is CASSFSRQPGVYNEQFF. This sequence joins TRBV28 and TRBJ2-1; the D call from TCRdb, TRBD1, cannot be confirmed without DNA. CDR1 and CDR2 from the germline V gene are MDHEN and SYDVKM. This CDR3 comprises 17 residues. Based on the CDR3 plus reference TRBV28 and TRBJ2-1, the full variable domain is DVKVTQSSRYLVKRTGEKVFLECVQDMDHENMFWYRQDPGLGLRLIYFSYDVKMKEKGDIPEGYSVSREKKERFSLILESASTNQTSMYLCASSFSRQPGVYNEQFFGPGTRLTVL.

CDR3 region: CASRTSGSTNTGELFF. The chain is built from TRBV19 and TRBJ2-2; lacking DNA, the TRBD2 call made by TCRdb goes unchecked. The CDR3 has 16 residues. Germline loops: CDR1 LNHDA, CDR2 SQIVND (reference sequence).

The chain employs TRBV27 and TRBJ1-2. Germline CDR1 reads MNHEY; CDR2 reads SMNVEV (reference sequence). This CDR3 has 11 amino acids. The CDR3 protein is CASAGVAGYTF.

V usage is TRBV7-6 and J usage is TRBJ2-7; TCRdb's assignment of TRBD1 cannot be checked, as there is no DNA. Germline values: CDR1 SGHVS, CDR2 FNYEAQ. This CDR3 is 16 amino acids long. This chain's CDR3 is CASSPFRAGTHYEQYF.

The chain carries TRBV6-5 and TRBJ2-1. In germline, CDR1 is MNHEY, CDR2 SVGAGI. The CDR3 is made up of 14 amino acids. The CDR3 protein is CASSYSTDYNEQFF.

V usage is TRBV7-6 and J usage is TRBJ2-3. CDR3 length: 14 amino acids. Germline V gene data show CDR1 as SGHVS and CDR2 as FNYEAQ. The CDR3 protein is CASSFESSADTQYF.

This chain connects TRBV11-2 to TRBJ2-1. This CDR3 contains 16 residues. Germline V lookup: CDR1 SGHAT, CDR2 FQNNGV. CDR3 sequence reads: CASSLVGYRSYNEQFF.

The chain couples TRBV7-2 to TRBJ2-3; TCRdb lists TRBD1, though no DNA is available to test this call. The CDR3 loop spans 13 amino acids. CDR1 is SGHTA and CDR2 is FQGNSA in the germline V gene. CDR3: CASSLAGVNTQYF.

The chain employs TRBV10-3 and TRBJ2-3; the D gene TCRdb calls, TRBD2, cannot be checked with no DNA. Germline V lookup: CDR1 ENHRY, CDR2 SYGVKD. This CDR3 has 14 residues. Here the CDR3 reads CAISRAGMGDTQYF.

The V call is TRBV14, the J call TRBJ2-1; TCRdb returns TRBD2, unconfirmable since there is no DNA. Per germline, CDR1 SGHDN and CDR2 FVKESK. This CDR3 has 15 amino acids. This CDR3 reads CASSQELAGGPEQFF.

The chain combines TRBV27 with TRBJ1-2. Germline CDR1 MNHEY, CDR2 SMNVEV (reference sequence). This CDR3 is built from 13 residues. The CDR3 spells CASRPSGLGGYTF.

The chain links TRBV20-1 to TRBJ1-5; no DNA is available, so the TRBD1 call from TCRdb remains unchecked. CDR3 length: 12 amino acids. The germline gives CDR1 DFQATT, CDR2 SNEGSKA (reference sequence). CDR3 in amino acids: CSAGTGSQPQHF.

The rearrangement uses TRBV6-2 or TRBV6-3 and TRBJ2-2. The germline V gene encodes CDR1 MNHEY and CDR2 SVGEGT. This CDR3 is 13 amino acids long. The CDR3 loop reads CASLKDGTGELFF.

The chain couples TRBV18 to TRBJ2-7; TCRdb's D call, TRBD1, is unchecked because there is no DNA. The V gene's germline CDR1 is KGHSH and CDR2 LQKENI. CDR3 size: 15 residues. CDR3 residues: CASSPGPGVSYEQYF.

This rearrangement joins TRBV12-3 or TRBV12-4 to TRBJ2-3; checking the TCRdb D call of TRBD1 is not possible without DNA. This CDR3 region has 12 residues. Here the CDR3 reads CASTTPPDTQYF.

The V and J genes are TRBV12-3 or TRBV12-4 and TRBJ2-2; TCRdb proposes TRBD2, but this gene call is untestable without DNA. There are 15 residues in the CDR3. This CDR3 is CASSASGGRTGELFF.

The chain uses TRBV4-2 and TRBJ1-2; the D call from TCRdb, TRBD1, cannot be confirmed without DNA. CDR3 length: 13 residues. Per the germline V gene, CDR1 is LGHNA and CDR2 is YNFKEQ. The CDR3 sequence is CASSQAGSYGYTF.

V gene TRBV10-3 combines with J gene TRBJ1-1; absent DNA, TCRdb's TRBD1 call cannot be checked. The CDR3 consists of 14 residues. Germline V gene data show CDR1 as ENHRY and CDR2 as SYGVKD. The CDR3 region is CAIRGQGRNTEAFF.